One and the same sample provided the 4 T cell receptor beta chains below, sequenced in a study of T cell responses to AZD1222 COVID-19 vaccine. Here immunoSEQ multiplex PCR was the method, and the copy in TCRdb shows in-frame clones only, minus some. Among about 130,000 clones listed, more than 80% were seen once. Sequences were derived from peripheral blood, sampled on day 0 of AZD1222 vaccination. The receptor source for this set is an adult in good health.

A single count supports this clone. V is TRBV24-1 and J is TRBJ1-5, with 9 positions matching TRBD1. In germline, CDR1 is KGHDR, CDR2 SFDVKD. Trimming at V came to 7 bases and at J to 4 bases, leaving 7 bases not matched to a gene. The CDR3 length is 15 residues. The CDR3 loop is CATSQTGTGNQPQHF. DNA of the CDR3: TGTGCCACCAGCCAAACCGGGACAGGGAATCAGCCCCAGCATTTT.

This clone has more than one count but fewer than ten. The chain joins TRBV6-2 or TRBV6-3 to TRBJ1-5, with D unclear. The CDR3 loop spans 14 amino acids. Germline values: CDR1 MNHEY, CDR2 SVGEGT. The ends were cut back, 2 bases at V and 4 bases at J, with 9 bases in the middle. The CDR3 DNA reads TGTGCCAGCAGTTACGGAGGCGGAAATCAGCCCCAGCATTTT. This sequence encodes CASSYGGGNQPQHF.

This sequence joins TRBV6-2 or TRBV6-3 and TRBJ1-5, with D perhaps matching TRBD1 (5 bases). The germline V gene has CDR1 MNHEY and CDR2 SVGEGT. V shed 6 bases and J shed 6 bases, with 24 bases lying between them. There are 17 residues in the CDR3. CDR3 coding DNA: TGTGCCAGCAGCCCTTACCGAGGTGGGGCGTTTCCTCAGCCCCAGCATTTT. This translates into CASSPYRGGAFPQPQHF.

The genes are TRBV28 and TRBJ1-3, with 7 nucleotides matching TRBD1. Germline V gives CDR1 MDHEN, CDR2 SYDVKM. Unmatched junction bases numbered 7, after V lost 6 bases and J lost 2 bases. This CDR3 contains 15 residues. The CDR3, as DNA: TGTGCCAGCAGGACAGGGACTTCGGCTGGAAACACCATATATTTT. Residues: CASRTGTSAGNTIYF. Combining the CDR3 with reference TRBV28 and TRBJ1-3 gives the whole variable domain DVKVTQSSRYLVKRTGEKVFLECVQDMDHENMFWYRQDPGLGLRLIYFSYDVKMKEKGDIPEGYSVSREKKERFSLILESASTNQTSMYLCASRTGTSAGNTIYFGEGSWLTVV.